These 22 T cell receptor beta chains share one sample of origin, sequenced in a study of shared clonotypes between healthy human individuals (dated by TCRdb to the early 2020s). Libraries came from the immunoSEQ multiplex PCR assay. TCRdb's version of the immuneACCESS table is confined to in-frame rearrangements and falls short of the full clone set. An unresolved V gene accounts for under half of the shortfall where checked; the remainder is of unknown origin. The sample yields over a million clones; roughly 96% were counted once. Clones ranked in the top ten supply about 1% of the sample. Sequencing was carried out using naive CD4+ T cells sorted from blood. This sample's cell subset or site label indicates: CD45RA+ positively selected. Source of these receptors: a man aged 30-40 years in good health.

This chain links TRBV7-6 with TRBJ1-4; tentatively, D is TRBD1 (5 bases). CDR3 length equals 15 residues. V was clipped by 1 base and J by 8 bases, with 14 bases between them. Per the germline V gene, CDR1 is SGHVS and CDR2 is FNYEAQ. In DNA, the CDR3 is TGTGCCAGCAGCTTAGGGGCGAGGGGTGGCGAAAAACTGTTTTTT. It yields the protein CASSLGARGGEKLFF. Based on the CDR3 plus reference TRBV7-6 and TRBJ1-4, the full variable domain is GAGVSQSPRYKVTKRGQDVALRCDPISGHVSLYWYRQALGQGPEFLTYFNYEAQQDKSGLPNDRFSAERPEGSISTLTIQRTEQRDSAMYRCASSLGARGGEKLFFGSGTQLSVL.

The chain recombines TRBV5-6 with TRBJ1-2, with D unresolved. Deletions cut 3 bases from V and 7 bases from J, with 7 bases between. This CDR3 region has 11 residues. Germline V lookup: CDR1 SGHDT, CDR2 YYEEEE. Here the CDR3 reads CASSSAGGYTF. The CDR3 DNA is TGTGCCAGCAGCTCCGCGGGTGGCTACACCTTC.

This chain joins TRBV7-2 and TRBJ2-7, with D perhaps TRBD1 or TRBD2 (5 bases each). CDR3 size: 15 residues. Germline CDR1 reads SGHTA; CDR2 reads FQGNSA. The V end lost 0 bases, the J end lost 0 bases, and 9 bases lay between the germline ends. CDR3 DNA sequence: TGTGCCAGCAGCTTAGCCGTTGGGGGCTCCTACGAGCAGTACTTC. It encodes CASSLAVGGSYEQYF.

The chain combines TRBV7-8 with TRBJ1-5, with D maybe TRBD1 (6 bases). V shed 5 bases and J shed 5 bases, with 16 bases lying between them. The CDR3 spans 15 residues. The germline gives CDR1 SGHVS, CDR2 FQNEAQ. Here the CDR3 DNA reads TGTGCCAGCAGCCTGCGGGACACGCATTATCAGCCCCAGCATTTT. Its protein is CASSLRDTHYQPQHF. The entire variable domain, with the rest obtained from reference TRBV7-8 and TRBJ1-5, is as follows: GAGVSQSPRYKVAKRGQDVALRCDPISGHVSLFWYQQALGQGPEFLTYFQNEAQLDKSGLPSDRFFAERPEGSVSTLKIQRTQQEDSAVYLCASSLRDTHYQPQHFGDGTRLSIL.

This chain links TRBV28 with TRBJ2-7; 7 bases match TRBD1. V lost 8 bases and J lost 4; bases outside the gene matches: 8. The CDR3 is made up of 13 amino acids. Germline CDR1 reads MDHEN; CDR2 reads SYDVKM. The CDR3 reads CASLSAGGYEQYF. The CDR3 nucleotides are TGTGCCAGCCTGTCGGCAGGGGGTTACGAGCAGTACTTC. Full variable domain (rest looked up from reference TRBV28 and TRBJ2-7): DVKVTQSSRYLVKRTGEKVFLECVQDMDHENMFWYRQDPGLGLRLIYFSYDVKMKEKGDIPEGYSVSREKKERFSLILESASTNQTSMYLCASLSAGGYEQYFGPGTRLTVT.

Worth noting for this clone: Different DNA sequences within this sample yield the same CDR3. The chain has TRBV28 and TRBJ2-3; D is undetermined. The V end lost 2 bases, the J end lost 6 bases, and 6 bases lay between the germline ends. This CDR3 is 12 amino acids long. Germline lookup yields CDR1 MDHEN and CDR2 SYDVKM. The CDR3 loop is CASSLLLDTQYF. The CDR3 coding sequence is TGTGCCAGCAGTTTACTCCTGGATACGCAGTATTTT.

J is TRBJ2-1 and V is TRBV10-1; 7 positions match TRBD1. The CDR3 spans 17 residues. The V gene's germline CDR1 is WNHNN and CDR2 SYGVQD (reference sequence). V shed 0 bases, J shed 11 bases, and the junction held 16 bases outside the gene matches. The CDR3 loop reads CASSESERFRDSVKQFF. The CDR3 DNA reads TGCGCCAGCAGTGAGTCGGAACGATTCCGGGACAGCGTCAAGCAGTTCTTC.

The rearrangement links TRBV6-6 to TRBJ2-7; D not resolved. V was pared by 0 bases and J by 3 bases, with 6 bases between. The CDR3 has 13 residues. Per the germline V gene, CDR1 is MNHNY and CDR2 is SVGAGI (reference sequence). CDR3 DNA: TGTGCCAGCAGTTACTCGAACCACTACGAGCAGTACTTC. This translates into CASSYSNHYEQYF.

J is TRBJ1-4 and V is TRBV12-2; the table calls TRBD1, which could not be checked here. TRBV12-2 is flagged as a pseudogene. The CDR3 spans 15 residues. Here the CDR3 DNA reads TGTGCAAGTCGCCCCAACCGGCAGGACAGCGAAAAACTGTTTTTT. Encoded protein: CASRPNRQDSEKLFF.

This clone is a singleton in its sample. CDR3 protein: CASSADRVSQPQHF. Written as DNA, the CDR3 is TGTGCCAGCAGTGCTGACAGGGTAAGTCAGCCCCAGCATTTT. The rearrangement joins TRBV6-5 to TRBJ1-5, with 7 bases fitting TRBD1. V dropped 5 bases and J dropped 6; count of bases not matched to a gene: 7. The CDR3 has 14 amino acids. Germline V gene lookup returns CDR1 MNHEY and CDR2 SVGAGI.

The rearrangement uses TRBV5-8 and TRBJ2-4; maybe TRBD2 (5 bases). Deletions cut 3 bases from V and 0 bases from J, with 10 bases between. Germline V gene lookup returns CDR1 SGHTS and CDR2 YDEGEE. The CDR3 totals 15 residues. The CDR3: CASSYRTLAKNIQYF. CDR3 in DNA: TGTGCCAGCAGCTATAGGACTTTAGCCAAAAACATTCAGTACTTC.

This chain links TRBV6-5 with TRBJ2-5; D is possibly TRBD2 (5 bases). Germline assignment: CDR1 MNHEY and CDR2 SVGAGI. V was shortened by 0 bases and J by 1 base, with 12 bases between the two germline ends. The CDR3 is made up of 16 amino acids. CDR3 nucleotide sequence: TGTGCCAGCAGTTACTCGGTGATGGCGGGCCAAGAGACCCAGTACTTC. Encoded protein: CASSYSVMAGQETQYF.

This chain connects TRBV2 to TRBJ2-5, with TRBD2 as a possible D gene (5 bases). The V and J ends lost 8 bases and 5 bases respectively, with 15 bases between them. The CDR3 consists of 13 residues. From germline, CDR1 is SNHLY and CDR2 FYNNEI. The CDR3 loop is CASLRGIGETQYF. CDR3 DNA sequence: TGTGCCAGCCTAAGAGGGATTGGGGAGACCCAGTACTTC.

This clone is a singleton in its sample. V is TRBV4-3 and J is TRBJ2-5; no clear D. V lost 0 bases, J lost 8 bases, and 10 bases lay in between. The CDR3 runs 13 residues. Per germline, CDR1 LGHNA and CDR2 YSLEER. Here the CDR3 reads CASSQDPPATQYF. In DNA form, the CDR3 reads TGCGCCAGCAGCCAAGACCCCCCAGCAACCCAGTACTTC.

The chain joins TRBV19 to TRBJ2-7; no definite D call. The ends were cut back, 7 bases at V and 0 bases at J, with 19 bases in the middle. Germline CDR1 LNHDA, CDR2 SQIVND (reference sequence). The CDR3 contains 16 residues. CDR3: CASKLHVAADSYEQYF. CDR3 bases: TGTGCCAGTAAATTGCACGTGGCGGCGGACTCCTACGAGCAGTACTTC.

The chain employs TRBV11-2 and TRBJ1-1, with D perhaps TRBD1 (5 bases). The V and J ends lost 7 bases and 2 bases respectively, with 29 bases between them. CDR1 and CDR2 from the germline V gene are SGHAT and FQNNGV. The CDR3 has 19 residues. CDR3 in amino acids: CASKADRRGPKRLNTEAFF. Here the CDR3 DNA reads TGTGCCAGCAAGGCAGACCGGAGGGGACCGAAGAGATTAAACACTGAAGCTTTCTTT.

The V call is TRBV30, the J call TRBJ2-2; the match to TRBD1 covers 9 bases. After removal of 4 bases from V and 5 bases from J, the junction contained 8 bases not matched to a gene. CDR1 and CDR2 (germline): GTSNPN, SVGIG (reference sequence). This CDR3 has 15 amino acids. DNA for the CDR3: TGTGCCTGGAACCACGGGACAGGGATGACCGGGGAGCTGTTTTTT. Amino acids: CAWNHGTGMTGELFF. Full variable domain (remainder filled in from reference TRBV30 and TRBJ2-2): SQTIHQWPATLVQPVGSPLSLECTVEGTSNPNLYWYRQAAGRGLQLLFYSVGIGQISSEVPQNLSASRPQDRQFILSSKKLLLSDSGFYLCAWNHGTGMTGELFFGEGSRLTVL.

The chain is built from TRBV5-1 and TRBJ2-1; D is ambiguous. The CDR3 covers 12 residues. The germline V and J ends were trimmed by 0 bases and 6 bases, with 4 bases remaining between them. Germline assignment: CDR1 SGHRS and CDR2 YFSETQ. CDR3 DNA sequence: TGCGCCAGCAGCTTGGCCCCCAATGAGCAGTTCTTC. Translated, it gives CASSLAPNEQFF. The variable domain in full, completed from reference TRBV5-1 and TRBJ2-1, reads KAGVTQTPRYLIKTRGQQVTLSCSPISGHRSVSWYQQTPGQGLQFLFEYFSETQRNKGNFPGRFSGRQFSNSRSEMNVSTLELGDSALYLCASSLAPNEQFFGPGTRLTVL.

The rearrangement joins TRBV2 to TRBJ1-1, with a tentative D call TRBD1 (5 bases). The ends were cut back, 6 bases at V and 3 bases at J, with 14 bases in the middle. The CDR3 extends over 14 amino acids. The V gene's germline CDR1 is SNHLY and CDR2 FYNNEI. For the CDR3, the DNA is TGTGCCAGCAGGAACGACCAGGGTGACACTGAAGCTTTCTTT. This encodes CASRNDQGDTEAFF.

This clone was detected only once. This CDR3 is CASSQDRDYEQYF. The CDR3 DNA reads TGTGCCAGCAGCCAGGACCGAGACTACGAGCAGTACTTC. This chain joins TRBV7-9 and TRBJ2-7; no clear D gene. Trimming stripped 5 bases from V and 3 bases from J, with 11 bases between. CDR3 length equals 13 residues. From germline, CDR1 is SEHNR and CDR2 FQNEAQ (reference sequence).

This clone was found once. This chain joins TRBV5-1 and TRBJ2-6; D gene ambiguous. Germline V gene sequence: CDR1 SGHRS, CDR2 YFSETQ. CDR3 length: 16 residues. Trimming removed 0 bases at V and 2 bases at J, with 9 bases between. Here the CDR3 reads CASSLGLNAGANVLTF. CDR3 in DNA: TGCGCCAGCAGCTTGGGCCTGAATGCTGGGGCCAACGTCCTGACTTTC.

V is TRBV10-3 and J is TRBJ2-7; D not certain. CDR1 is ENHRY, CDR2 SYGVKD, per germline. CDR3 length: 14 residues. V dropped 0 bases and J dropped 0 bases, with 6 bases sitting between them. In DNA, the CDR3 is TGTGCCATCAGTGAGTCCTTTCCCTCCTACGAGCAGTACTTC. This codes for CAISESFPSYEQYF.